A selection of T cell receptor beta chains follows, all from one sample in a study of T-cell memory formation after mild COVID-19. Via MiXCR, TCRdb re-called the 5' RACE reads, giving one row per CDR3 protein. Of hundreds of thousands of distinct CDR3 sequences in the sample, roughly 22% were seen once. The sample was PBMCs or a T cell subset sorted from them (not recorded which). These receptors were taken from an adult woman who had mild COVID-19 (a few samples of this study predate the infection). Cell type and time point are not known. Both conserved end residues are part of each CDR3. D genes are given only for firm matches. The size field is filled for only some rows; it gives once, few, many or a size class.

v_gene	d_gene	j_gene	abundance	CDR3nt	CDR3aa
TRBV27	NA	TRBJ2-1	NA	TGTGCCAGCAGCCGTCTCGTGGATTATCCGCAGTTCTTC	CASSRLVDYPQFF
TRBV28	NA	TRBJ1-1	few	TGTGCCAGCAGTTCCCCGGGGAGGTCGAACACTGAAGCTTTCTTT	CASSSPGRSNTEAFF
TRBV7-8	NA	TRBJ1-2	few	TGTGCCAGCAGCTTAGATCCGGGCTCGGCTGGCTACACCTTC	CASSLDPGSAGYTF
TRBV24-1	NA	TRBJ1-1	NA	TGTGCCACCAGTGATTTGAGGTACACTGAAGCTTTCTTT	CATSDLRYTEAFF
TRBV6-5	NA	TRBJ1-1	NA	TGTGCCAGCAGTTACTCTCCGGCAGGGTTCGACACTGAAGCTTTCTTT	CASSYSPAGFDTEAFF
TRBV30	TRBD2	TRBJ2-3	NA	TGTGCCTGGAGTGTCGGTCTAGCGGGGGACACAGATACGCAGTATTTT	CAWSVGLAGDTDTQYF
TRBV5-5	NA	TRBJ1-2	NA	TGTGCCAGCAGCTTTGGGCCCGGGGCAGGAGCTGGCTACACCTTC	CASSFGPGAGAGYTF
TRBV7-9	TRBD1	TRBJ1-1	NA	TGTGCCAGCAGCGGGACAGGGGGATGGGACACTGAAGCTTTCTTT	CASSGTGGWDTEAFF
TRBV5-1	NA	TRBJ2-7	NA	TGCGCCAGCAGCTTGATGAGCGGCGCCCTGGCCTACGAGCAGTACTTC	CASSLMSGALAYEQYF
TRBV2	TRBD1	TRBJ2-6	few	TGTGCCAGCAGTAACGACAGGGCTAGGGCCAACGTCCTGACTTTC	CASSNDRARANVLTF
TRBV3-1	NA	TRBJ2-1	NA	TGTGCCAGCAGCCAACAGCCTAGCGAAGGCAATGAGCAGTTCTTC	CASSQQPSEGNEQFF
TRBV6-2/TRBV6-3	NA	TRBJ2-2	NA	TGTGCCAGCACCGGGCGCCTCACCGGGGAGCTGTTTTTT	CASTGRLTGELFF
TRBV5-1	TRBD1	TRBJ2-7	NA	TGCGCCAGCAGCTTGGGACAGGGCGTCGACGAGCAGTACTTC	CASSLGQGVDEQYF
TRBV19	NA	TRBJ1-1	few	TGTGCCAGTAGTTTCGAGGGTTGGAACACTGAAGCTTTCTTT	CASSFEGWNTEAFF
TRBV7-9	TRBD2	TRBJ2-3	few	TGTGCCACCAGGGCTAGCGGTATGACAGATACGCAGTATTTT	CATRASGMTDTQYF
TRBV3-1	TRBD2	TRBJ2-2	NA	TGTGCCAGCAGCCAAGACGGCGGGAGAGGGAACACCGGGGAGCTGTTTTTT	CASSQDGGRGNTGELFF
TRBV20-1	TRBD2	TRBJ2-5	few	TGCAGTGTTCGGGAGGGAAGGCCAGGGGAGACCCAGTACTTC	CSVREGRPGETQYF
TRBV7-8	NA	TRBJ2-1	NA	TGTGCCAGCAGCTTGACACAAAGCTCCTACAATGAGCAGTTCTTC	CASSLTQSSYNEQFF
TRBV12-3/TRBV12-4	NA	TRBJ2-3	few	TGTGCCAGCAGTTTGCTACTAGGGCTCACAGATACGCAGTATTTT	CASSLLLGLTDTQYF
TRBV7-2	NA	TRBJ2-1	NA	TGTGCCAGCAGCTTAGTCGCAGGACTCCCATACAATGAGCAGTTCTTC	CASSLVAGLPYNEQFF
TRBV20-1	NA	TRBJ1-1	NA	TGCAGTGCCCCGACAGCAGTCATGAACACTGAAGCTTTCTTT	CSAPTAVMNTEAFF
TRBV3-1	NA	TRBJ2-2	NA	TGTGCCAGCAGCAGAGAGTTCACCGGGGAGCTGTTTTTT	CASSREFTGELFF
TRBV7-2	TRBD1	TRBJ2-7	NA	TGTGCCAGCAGCCAAAAGCCCGGGACAGGGGCCTACGAGCAGTACTTC	CASSQKPGTGAYEQYF
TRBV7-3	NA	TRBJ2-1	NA	TGTGCCAGCAGCATACTGGGGCCAAGTACTGAGCAGTTCTTC	CASSILGPSTEQFF
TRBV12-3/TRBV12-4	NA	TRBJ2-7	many	TGTGCCAGCAGTGCCCACTACGAGCAGTACTTC	CASSAHYEQYF
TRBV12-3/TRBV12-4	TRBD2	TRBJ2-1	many	TGTGCCAGCAGTTTTGGACTAGCGGGAATGGATGAGCAGTTCTTC	CASSFGLAGMDEQFF
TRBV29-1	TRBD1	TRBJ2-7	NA	TGCAGCGTTGAAACAGGGGGTAACTACGAGCAGTACTTC	CSVETGGNYEQYF
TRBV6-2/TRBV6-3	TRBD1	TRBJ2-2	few	TGTGCCAGCAGTTATACCTCGGGACAGGTGAACACCGGGGAGCTGTTTTTT	CASSYTSGQVNTGELFF
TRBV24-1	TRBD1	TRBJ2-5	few	TGTGCCACCAGTGATCCAGGGGGCAACGGTGAGACCCAGTACTTC	CATSDPGGNGETQYF
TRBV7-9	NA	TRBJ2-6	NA	TGTGCCAGCAGCTTAGAACTGAGCTCTGGGGCCAACGTCCTGACTTTC	CASSLELSSGANVLTF
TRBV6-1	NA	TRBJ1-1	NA	TGTGCCAGCAAGGCCTTCTTGAGGGGGGGGAACACTGAAGCTTTCTTT	CASKAFLRGGNTEAFF
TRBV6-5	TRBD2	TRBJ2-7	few	TGTGCCAGCAGTCCCGGGACTAGCGGCGAGCAGTACTTC	CASSPGTSGEQYF
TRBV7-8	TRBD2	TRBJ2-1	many	TGTGCCAGCAGCTTTGGAGCGGGAAGCTCCTACAATGAGCAGTTCTTC	CASSFGAGSSYNEQFF
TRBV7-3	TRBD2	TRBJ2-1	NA	TGTGCCAGCAGCCCTAACCCGGGACTAGCAGCTAATTACAATGAGCAGTTCTTC	CASSPNPGLAANYNEQFF
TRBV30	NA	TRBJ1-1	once	TGTGCCTGGACTGGTGGGACTTTGAACACTGAAGCTTTCTTT	CAWTGGTLNTEAFF
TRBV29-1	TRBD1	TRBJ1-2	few	TGCAGCGCTTACAGGGGTCCGAACTATGGCTACACCTTC	CSAYRGPNYGYTF
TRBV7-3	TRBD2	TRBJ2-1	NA	TGTGCCAGCAGCTTAACGGCGGGAGGCTCCTACAATGAGCAGTTCTTC	CASSLTAGGSYNEQFF
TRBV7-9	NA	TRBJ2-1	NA	TGTGCCAGCAGCTTGCCCACAGGAGAAAGCTCCTACAATGAGCAGTTCTTC	CASSLPTGESSYNEQFF
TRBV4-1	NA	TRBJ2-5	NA	TGCGCCAGCACCAACATCCGGTCCGGCGGAGAGACCCAGTACTTC	CASTNIRSGGETQYF
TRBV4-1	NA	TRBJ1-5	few	TGCGCCAGCAGCCAAGATCGGCCGGGAGGGCGACGGCAGCCCCAGCATTTT	CASSQDRPGGRRQPQHF
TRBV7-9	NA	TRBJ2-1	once	TGTGCCAGCAGCTTGTCGTTGGTAGCCATAGCCAATGAGCAGTTCTTC	CASSLSLVAIANEQFF
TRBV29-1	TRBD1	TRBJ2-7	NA	TGCAGCGTTGAAGGGGGTTGGGGACAGGACCACGAGCAGTACTTC	CSVEGGWGQDHEQYF
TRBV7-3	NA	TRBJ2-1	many	TGTGCCAGCAGCCTAAACCTCCCAGGGCCCAAACCCTACAATGAGCAGTTCTTC	CASSLNLPGPKPYNEQFF
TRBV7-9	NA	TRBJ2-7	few	TGTGCCAGCAGCCCTGGAAGGGTCCAGGGCTCCTACGAGCAGTACTTC	CASSPGRVQGSYEQYF
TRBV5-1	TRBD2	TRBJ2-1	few	TGCGCCAGCAGTCCGCCCGGGACTAGCGGCAATGAGCAGTTCTTC	CASSPPGTSGNEQFF
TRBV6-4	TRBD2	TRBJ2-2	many	TGTGCCAGCAGTGAGGGAGGGGCCGGGGAGCTGTTTTTT	CASSEGGAGELFF
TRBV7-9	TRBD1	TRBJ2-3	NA	TGTGCCAGCAGCTACTTACAGGGGGAAGATACGCAGTATTTT	CASSYLQGEDTQYF
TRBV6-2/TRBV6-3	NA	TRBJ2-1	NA	TGTGCCAGCAGTTATAGGCAGGTCAATGAGCAGTTCTTC	CASSYRQVNEQFF
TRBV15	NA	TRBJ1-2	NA	TGTGCCACCAGCCCACGAACCGGGGGCGATGGCTACACCTTC	CATSPRTGGDGYTF
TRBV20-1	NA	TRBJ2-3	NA	TGCAGTGCTAGGACGCACCGGGACTCAACCCATACGCAGTATTTT	CSARTHRDSTHTQYF
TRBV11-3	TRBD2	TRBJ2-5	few	TGTGCCAGCAGCTCCCCCGGGTGGAGTGTAGCGGGAGAAAAAGAGACCCAGTACTTC	CASSSPGWSVAGEKETQYF
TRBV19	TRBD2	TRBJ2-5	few	TGTGCCAGTAGTATGGGACTAGCGGGGGGCCTTTCGTACCAAGAGACCCAGTACTTC	CASSMGLAGGLSYQETQYF
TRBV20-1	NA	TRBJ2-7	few	TGCAGTGCTAGGACCTACTCCTACGAGCAGTACTTC	CSARTYSYEQYF
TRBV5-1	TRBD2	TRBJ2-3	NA	TGCGCCAGCAGCTCCAGACTAGCGGGAGGGCCGAGCACAGATACGCAGTATTTT	CASSSRLAGGPSTDTQYF